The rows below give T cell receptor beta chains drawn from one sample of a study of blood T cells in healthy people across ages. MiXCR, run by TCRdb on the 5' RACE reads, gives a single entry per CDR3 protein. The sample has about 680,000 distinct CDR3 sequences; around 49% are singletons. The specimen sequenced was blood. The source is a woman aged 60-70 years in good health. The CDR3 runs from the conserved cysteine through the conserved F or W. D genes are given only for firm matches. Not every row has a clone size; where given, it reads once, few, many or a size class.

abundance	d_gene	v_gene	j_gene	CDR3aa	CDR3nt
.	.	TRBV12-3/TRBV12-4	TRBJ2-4	CASSRLRGAGRKNIQYF	TGTGCCAGCAGCCGACTCCGGGGGGCGGGTCGCAAAAACATTCAGTACTTC
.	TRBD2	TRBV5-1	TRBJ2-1	CASTTRLAGPYNEQFF	TGCGCCAGCACGACCCGTCTAGCGGGACCGTACAATGAGCAGTTCTTC
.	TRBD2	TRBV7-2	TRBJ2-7	CASSLSRGRTPLYEQYF	TGTGCCAGCAGCTTATCCCGCGGGAGGACCCCCCTGTACGAGCAGTACTTC
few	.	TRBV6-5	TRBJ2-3	CASSYSRRVSDTDTQYF	TGTGCCAGCAGTTACTCGAGGCGGGTTAGCGACACAGATACGCAGTATTTT
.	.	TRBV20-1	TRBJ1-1	CSASGWRNTEAFF	TGCAGTGCTAGTGGGTGGCGGAACACTGAAGCTTTCTTT
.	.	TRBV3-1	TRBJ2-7	CASSQVRRTWADYEQYF	TGTGCCAGCAGCCAAGTCCGTCGGACATGGGCCGACTACGAGCAGTACTTC
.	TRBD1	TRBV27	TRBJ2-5	CASSSRGPIGEQYF	TGTGCCAGCAGTTCTAGGGGGCCGATTGGGGAGCAGTACTTC
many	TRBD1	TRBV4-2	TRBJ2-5	CASSQGTGGSQETQYF	TGTGCCAGCAGCCAAGGGACAGGGGGTTCACAAGAGACCCAGTACTTC
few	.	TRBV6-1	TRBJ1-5	CASSEAEPQHF	TGTGCCAGCAGTGAAGCTGAGCCCCAGCATTTT
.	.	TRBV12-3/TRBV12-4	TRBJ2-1	CASSLAGENNEQFF	TGTGCCAGCAGTTTAGCGGGAGAGAACAATGAGCAGTTCTTC
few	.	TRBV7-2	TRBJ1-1	CASSLAYTEAFF	TGTGCCAGCAGCTTAGCCTACACTGAAGCTTTCTTT
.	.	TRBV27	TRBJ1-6	CASSYKGSTWRYNSPLHF	TGTGCCAGCAGTTACAAGGGAAGTACTTGGCGATATAATTCACCCCTCCACTTT
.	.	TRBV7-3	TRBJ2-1	CASSSDRHNEQFF	TGTGCCAGCAGTTCCGACAGGCACAATGAGCAGTTCTTC
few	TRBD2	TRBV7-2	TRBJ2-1	CASSTAGGYYNEQFF	TGTGCCAGCAGCACAGCGGGAGGATACTACAATGAGCAGTTCTTC
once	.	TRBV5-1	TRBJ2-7	CASRGISSYNEQYF	TGCGCCAGCAGAGGGATAAGCTCCTACAATGAGCAGTACTTC